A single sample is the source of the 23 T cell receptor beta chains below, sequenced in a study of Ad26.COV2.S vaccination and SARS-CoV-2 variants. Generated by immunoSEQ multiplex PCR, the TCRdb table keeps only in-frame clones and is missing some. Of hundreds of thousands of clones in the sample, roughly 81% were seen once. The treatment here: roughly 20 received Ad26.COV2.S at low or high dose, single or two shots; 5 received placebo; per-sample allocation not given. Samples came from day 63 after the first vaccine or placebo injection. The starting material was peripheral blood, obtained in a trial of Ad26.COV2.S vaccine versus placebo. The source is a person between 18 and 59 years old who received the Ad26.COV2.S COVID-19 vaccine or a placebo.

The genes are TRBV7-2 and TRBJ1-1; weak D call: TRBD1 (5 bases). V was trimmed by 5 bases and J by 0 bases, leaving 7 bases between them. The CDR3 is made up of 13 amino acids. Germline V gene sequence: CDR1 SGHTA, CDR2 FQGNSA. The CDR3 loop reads CASSQQVNTEAFF. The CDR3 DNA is TGTGCCAGCAGCCAACAGGTGAACACTGAAGCTTTCTTT.

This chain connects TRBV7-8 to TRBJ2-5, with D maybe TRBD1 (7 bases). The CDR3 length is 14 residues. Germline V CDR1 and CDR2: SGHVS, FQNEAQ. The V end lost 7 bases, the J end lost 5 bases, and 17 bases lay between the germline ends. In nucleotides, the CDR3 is TGTGCCAGCAACCTCCTTGCGGGACAGGAGACCCAGTACTTC. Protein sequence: CASNLLAGQETQYF.

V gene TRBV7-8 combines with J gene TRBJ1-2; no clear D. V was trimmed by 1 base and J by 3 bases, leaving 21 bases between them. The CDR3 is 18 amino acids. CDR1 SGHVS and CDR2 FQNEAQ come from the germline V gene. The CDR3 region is CASSLGVSQYDLYYGYTF. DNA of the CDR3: TGTGCCAGCAGCTTAGGTGTGAGTCAGTATGACCTCTACTATGGCTACACCTTC.

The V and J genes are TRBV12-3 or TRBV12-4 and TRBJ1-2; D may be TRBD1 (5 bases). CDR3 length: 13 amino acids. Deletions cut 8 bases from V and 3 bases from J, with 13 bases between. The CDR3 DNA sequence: TGTGCCAGCGGTCTCGGGGCCCACTATGGCTACACCTTC. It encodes CASGLGAHYGYTF.

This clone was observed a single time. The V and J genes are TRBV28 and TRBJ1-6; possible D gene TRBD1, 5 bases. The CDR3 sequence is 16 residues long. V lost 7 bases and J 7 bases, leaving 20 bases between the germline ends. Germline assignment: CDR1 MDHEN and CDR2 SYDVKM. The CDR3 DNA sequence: TGTGCCAGCACCGTAAGGGGCAGGGCCAGGAATTCACCCCTCCACTTT. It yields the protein CASTVRGRARNSPLHF.

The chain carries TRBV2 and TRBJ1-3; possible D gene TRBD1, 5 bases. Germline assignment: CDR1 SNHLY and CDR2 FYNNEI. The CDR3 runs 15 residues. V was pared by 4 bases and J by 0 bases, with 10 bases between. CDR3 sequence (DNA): TGTGCCAGCAGTGTGGGACGGCTCTCTGGAAACACCATATATTTT. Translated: CASSVGRLSGNTIYF.

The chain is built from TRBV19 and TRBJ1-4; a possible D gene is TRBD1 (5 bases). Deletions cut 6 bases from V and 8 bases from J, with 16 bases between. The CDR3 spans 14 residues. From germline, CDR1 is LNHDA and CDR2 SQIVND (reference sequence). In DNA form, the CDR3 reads TGTGCCAGTAGCCCAGGGACTTTAGGGGAAAAACTGTTTTTT. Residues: CASSPGTLGEKLFF.

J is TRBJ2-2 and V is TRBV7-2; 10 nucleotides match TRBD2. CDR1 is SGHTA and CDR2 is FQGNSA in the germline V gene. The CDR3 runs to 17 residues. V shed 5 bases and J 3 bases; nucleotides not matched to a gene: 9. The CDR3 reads CASSPGLALGYTGELFF. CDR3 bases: TGTGCCAGCAGCCCGGGACTAGCGCTCGGGTACACCGGGGAGCTGTTTTTT.

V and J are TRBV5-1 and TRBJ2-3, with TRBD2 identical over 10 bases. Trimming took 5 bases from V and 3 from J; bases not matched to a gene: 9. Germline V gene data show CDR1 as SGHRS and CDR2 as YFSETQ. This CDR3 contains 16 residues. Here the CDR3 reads CASRGSGGWRTDTQYF. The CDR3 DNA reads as TGCGCCAGCAGAGGTAGCGGGGGGTGGCGGACAGATACGCAGTATTTT.

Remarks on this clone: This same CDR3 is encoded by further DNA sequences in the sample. CDR3 residues: CASSFGLAGSDTQYF. CDR3 nucleotides: TGCGCCAGCAGCTTTGGACTAGCAGGTTCAGATACGCAGTATTTT. This chain connects TRBV5-1 to TRBJ2-3, with TRBD2 matching 8 bases. This CDR3 region has 15 residues. Trimming cost V 2 bases and J 4 bases; bases outside gene matches: 6. Germline V gives CDR1 SGHRS, CDR2 YFSETQ.

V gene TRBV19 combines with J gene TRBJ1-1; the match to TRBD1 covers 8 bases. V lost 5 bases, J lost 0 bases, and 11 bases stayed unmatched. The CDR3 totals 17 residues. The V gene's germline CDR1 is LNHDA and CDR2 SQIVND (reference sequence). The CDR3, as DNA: TGTGCCAGTAGTCGTGGAACAGGGGGGAGTGTGAACACTGAAGCTTTCTTT. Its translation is CASSRGTGGSVNTEAFF.

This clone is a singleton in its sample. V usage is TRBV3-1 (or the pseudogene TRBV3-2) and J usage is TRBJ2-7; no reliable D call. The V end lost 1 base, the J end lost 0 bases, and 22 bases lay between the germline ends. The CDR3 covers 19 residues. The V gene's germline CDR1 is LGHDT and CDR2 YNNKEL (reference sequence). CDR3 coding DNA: TGTGCCAGCAGCCAAGTGTGGGGTGTTGCGAGGAGAAGCTCCTACGAGCAGTACTTC. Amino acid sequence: CASSQVWGVARRSSYEQYF.

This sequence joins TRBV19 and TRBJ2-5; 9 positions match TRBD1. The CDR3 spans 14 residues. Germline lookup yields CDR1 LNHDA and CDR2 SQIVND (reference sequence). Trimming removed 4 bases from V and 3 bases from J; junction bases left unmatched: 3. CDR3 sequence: CASSTRTGEETQYF. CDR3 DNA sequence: TGTGCCAGTAGTACCCGGACAGGGGAAGAGACCCAGTACTTC.

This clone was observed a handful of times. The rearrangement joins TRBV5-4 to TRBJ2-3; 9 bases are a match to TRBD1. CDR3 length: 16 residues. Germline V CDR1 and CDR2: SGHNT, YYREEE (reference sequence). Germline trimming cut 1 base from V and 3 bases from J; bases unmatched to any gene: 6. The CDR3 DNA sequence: TGTGCCAGCAGCTTGCAACAGGGGGCGGGTACAGATACGCAGTATTTT. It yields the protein CASSLQQGAGTDTQYF.

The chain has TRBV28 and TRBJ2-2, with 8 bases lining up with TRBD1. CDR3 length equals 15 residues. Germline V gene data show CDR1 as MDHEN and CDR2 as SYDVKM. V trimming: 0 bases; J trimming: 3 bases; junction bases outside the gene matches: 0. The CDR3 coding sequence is TGTGCCAGCAGTTTATGGGACAGGGACACCGGGGAGCTGTTTTTT. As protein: CASSLWDRDTGELFF.

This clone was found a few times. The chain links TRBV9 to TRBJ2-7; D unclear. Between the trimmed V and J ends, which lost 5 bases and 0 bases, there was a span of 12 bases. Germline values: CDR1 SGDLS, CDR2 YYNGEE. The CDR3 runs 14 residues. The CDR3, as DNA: TGTGCCAGCAGTCTTACTATTAACTCCTACGAGCAGTACTTC. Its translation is CASSLTINSYEQYF.

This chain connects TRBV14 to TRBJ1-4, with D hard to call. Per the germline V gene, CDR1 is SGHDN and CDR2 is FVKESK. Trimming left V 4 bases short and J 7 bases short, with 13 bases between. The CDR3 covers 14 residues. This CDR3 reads CASSPAEEVEKLFF. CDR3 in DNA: TGTGCCAGCAGCCCGGCGGAGGAGGTTGAAAAACTGTTTTTT. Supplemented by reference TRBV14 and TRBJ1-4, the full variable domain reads EAGVTQFPSHSVIEKGQTVTLRCDPISGHDNLYWYRRVMGKEIKFLLHFVKESKQDESGMPNNRFLAERTGGTYSTLKVQPAELEDSGVYFCASSPAEEVEKLFFGSGTQLSVL.

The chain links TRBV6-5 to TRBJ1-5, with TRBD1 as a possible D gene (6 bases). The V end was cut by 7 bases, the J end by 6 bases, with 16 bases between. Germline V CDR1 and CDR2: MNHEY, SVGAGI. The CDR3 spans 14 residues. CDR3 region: CASKVRGASQPQHF. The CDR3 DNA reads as TGTGCCAGCAAGGTCAGGGGCGCAAGTCAGCCCCAGCATTTT.

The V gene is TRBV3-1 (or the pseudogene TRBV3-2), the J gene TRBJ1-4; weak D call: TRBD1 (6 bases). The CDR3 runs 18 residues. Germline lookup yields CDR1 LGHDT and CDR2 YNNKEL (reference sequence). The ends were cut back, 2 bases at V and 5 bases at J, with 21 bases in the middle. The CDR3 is CASSQPVGGRRRNEKLFF. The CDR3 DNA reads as TGTGCCAGCAGCCAACCAGTCGGGGGGCGCAGAAGGAATGAAAAACTGTTTTTT.

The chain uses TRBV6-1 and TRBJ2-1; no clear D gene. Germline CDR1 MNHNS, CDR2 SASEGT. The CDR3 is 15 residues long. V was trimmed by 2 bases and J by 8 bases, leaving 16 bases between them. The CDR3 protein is CASSERWPGVYEQFF. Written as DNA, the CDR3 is TGTGCCAGCAGTGAAAGGTGGCCCGGAGTATATGAGCAGTTCTTC.

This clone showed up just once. CDR3 region: CAISEEVPGLAGASNTGELFF. For the CDR3, the DNA is TGTGCCATCAGTGAGGAGGTGCCGGGACTAGCGGGAGCGTCGAACACCGGGGAGCTGTTTTTT. The chain is built from TRBV10-3 and TRBJ2-2, with 14 bases identical to TRBD2. Per germline, CDR1 ENHRY and CDR2 SYGVKD. The CDR3 totals 21 residues. V shed 2 bases and J 0 bases; nucleotides not matched to a gene: 11.

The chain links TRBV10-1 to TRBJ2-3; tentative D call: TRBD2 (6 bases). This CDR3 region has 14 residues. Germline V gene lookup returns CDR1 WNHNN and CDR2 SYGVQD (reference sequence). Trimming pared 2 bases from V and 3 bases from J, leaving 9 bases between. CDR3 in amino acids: CASSEGGRTDTQYF. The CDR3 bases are TGCGCCAGCAGTGAGGGAGGGCGGACAGATACGCAGTATTTT.

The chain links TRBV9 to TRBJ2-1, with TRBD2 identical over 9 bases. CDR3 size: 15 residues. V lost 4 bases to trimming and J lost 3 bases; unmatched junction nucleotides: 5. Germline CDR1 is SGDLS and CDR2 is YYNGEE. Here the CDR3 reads CASSPRLAVYNEQFF. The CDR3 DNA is TGTGCCAGCAGCCCCCGACTAGCGGTCTACAATGAGCAGTTCTTC.